The clone carrying this T cell receptor (beta chain) has ten or more counts. TCRdb re-derived calls from the 5' RACE reads in MiXCR, one entry per CDR3 protein. The table records about 140,000 distinct CDR3 sequences, approximately 6.6% of them present only once. This entry comes from a study of T cells after yellow fever vaccination. This CDR3 has 14 amino acids. Germline CDR1 reads MNHEY; CDR2 reads SMNVEV (reference sequence). J lost 5 bases, V lost 7 bases, and 6 bases had no gene match. This chain links TRBV27 with TRBJ1-4; the match to TRBD1 covers 8 bases. The TCR comes from a man aged 25-45 years who received the YFV17D yellow fever vaccine. The sequencing used CD4+ T cells sorted from PBMCs, collected 10 days after the yellow fever booster vaccination. DNA for the CDR3: TGTGCCAGCACAGGGGGCCAGGGCAATGAAAAACTGTTTTTT. Its translation is CASTGGQGNEKLFF.